The 9 T cell receptor beta chains reported below all come from one sample, sequenced in a study of CD8 T cells in ankylosing spondylitis. TCRdb re-called the 5' RACE reads with MiXCR, one entry per CDR3 protein. The sample has 200,000 to 300,000 distinct CDR3 sequences, about 10% seen once. Sequencing was done on a sample of blood, either unsorted or a sorted T cell fraction (not recorded which). The receptors originated from a male donor with ankylosing spondylitis or in good health (not recorded which).

Only a few counts were recorded for this clonotype. The chain combines TRBV11-2 with TRBJ2-5; TRBD2 aligns across 9 bases. CDR1 is SGHAT and CDR2 is FQNNGV in the germline V gene. The CDR3 contains 17 residues. V gave up 0 bases and J gave up 1 base; unmatched junction bases: 6. Here the CDR3 reads CASSLDSASGVQETQYF. As DNA, the CDR3 is TGTGCCAGCAGCTTAGATTCGGCTAGCGGGGTCCAAGAGACCCAGTACTTC.

This chain connects TRBV7-2 to TRBJ2-1; 9 nucleotides align to TRBD1. Germline V gene sequence: CDR1 SGHTA, CDR2 FQGNSA. With V trimmed by 4 bases and J by 4 bases, 8 bases remained unmatched. The CDR3 spans 16 residues. CDR3 loop: CASSSPRDREYNEQFF. CDR3 DNA: TGTGCCAGCAGCTCCCCCCGGGACAGGGAATACAATGAGCAGTTCTTC.

V usage is TRBV29-1 and J usage is TRBJ1-1; unclear D gene. Germline V CDR1 and CDR2: SQVTM, ANQGSEA. The V and J ends lost 4 bases and 1 base respectively, with 4 bases between them. The CDR3 spans 11 residues. For the CDR3, the DNA is TGCAGCGTTGTGGCGAACACTGAAGCTTTCTTT. This codes for CSVVANTEAFF.

This clonotype was recorded at least ten times. The chain joins TRBV29-1 to TRBJ2-7; no clear D. The germline V gene encodes CDR1 SQVTM and CDR2 ANQGSEA. This CDR3 has 13 amino acids. The ends were cut back, 3 bases at V and 5 bases at J, with 14 bases in the middle. The CDR3 DNA reads as TGCAGCGTTGAGTTAGGTAAATTCCACGAGCAGTACTTC. Residues: CSVELGKFHEQYF.

Many counts were recorded for this clonotype. The rearrangement uses TRBV29-1 and TRBJ2-7; D perhaps matches TRBD1 (5 bases). This CDR3 contains 13 residues. In germline, CDR1 is SQVTM, CDR2 ANQGSEA. V was pared by 2 bases and J by 5 bases, with 13 bases between. The CDR3 sequence: CSVEILTGDEQYF. The DNA for the CDR3 is TGCAGCGTTGAAATCTTAACAGGCGACGAGCAGTACTTC.

The table lists this clonotype with a few counts. The genes are TRBV7-9 and TRBJ2-1, with D uncertain. Per the germline V gene, CDR1 is SEHNR and CDR2 is FQNEAQ (reference sequence). Trimming took off 3 bases at V and 2 bases at J, with 8 bases between the two ends. The CDR3 is 14 amino acids. The CDR3 DNA sequence: TGTGCCAGCAGCTTGCGAGCCACCTACAATGAGCAGTTCTTC. This codes for CASSLRATYNEQFF.

This clonotype has more than one count but fewer than ten. The chain uses TRBV7-8 and TRBJ2-1, with 7 nucleotides matching TRBD2. The CDR3 is made up of 16 amino acids. V dropped 1 base and J dropped 4; count of bases not matched to a gene: 7. Looked up from germline, CDR1 is SGHVS and CDR2 is FQNEAQ. The CDR3 region has the DNA TGTGCCAGCAGCTTAGTAGGGCTAGCGGCTTACAATGAGCAGTTCTTC. Translation: CASSLVGLAAYNEQFF.

This clonotype showed up many times. The V gene is TRBV29-1, the J gene TRBJ1-1; tentatively, D is TRBD1 (6 bases). Between the trimmed V and J ends, which lost 6 bases and 1 base, there was a span of 12 bases. This CDR3 is 13 amino acids long. Per the germline V gene, CDR1 is SQVTM and CDR2 is ANQGSEA. CDR3 sequence: CSVHRDGNTEAFF. The DNA for the CDR3 is TGCAGCGTCCACAGGGACGGGAACACTGAAGCTTTCTTT.

In this sample, this clonotype turned up a few times. The rearrangement joins TRBV2 to TRBJ2-3; 8 positions agree with TRBD1. V dropped 6 bases and J dropped 6; count of bases not matched to a gene: 14. Germline V gene lookup returns CDR1 SNHLY and CDR2 FYNNEI. The CDR3 consists of 16 residues. The CDR3 bases are TGTGCCAGCAGCGGACAGGGTTTAAGAGCAGGGGATACGCAGTATTTT. This translates into CASSGQGLRAGDTQYF.